This TCR beta chain is from a study of technical replicates of blood from several donors. Germline values: CDR1 SGHDN, CDR2 FVKESK. Unmatched junction bases numbered 4, after V lost 6 bases and J lost 2 bases. The CDR3 covers 14 residues. Using immunoSEQ multiplex PCR, the repertoire was profiled, and TCRdb retains in-frame clones only, with some absent. The sample shows 85,000 to 100,000 clones, about 94% of them seen only once. The sequence came from a human donor in good health. V gene TRBV14 combines with J gene TRBJ2-7, with 10 bases fitting TRBD2. Sample: T cells isolated from PBMCs. The CDR3 bases are TGTGCCAGCAGGCAAAGCGGGAGGGCCTACGAGCAGTACTTC. This sequence encodes CASRQSGRAYEQYF. Looking up the rest from reference TRBV14 and TRBJ2-7 gives the full variable domain: EAGVTQFPSHSVIEKGQTVTLRCDPISGHDNLYWYRRVMGKEIKFLLHFVKESKQDESGMPNNRFLAERTGGTYSTLKVQPAELEDSGVYFCASRQSGRAYEQYFGPGTRLTVT.